The 14 T cell receptor beta chains reported below all come from one sample, sequenced in a study of T-cell reconstitution after alpha-beta-depleted transplantation in children. Preparation of the TCRbeta library used unique molecular identifiers. TCRdb used MiXCR to reprocess the PCR reads, holding one entry per CDR3 protein. The table shows about 980,000 distinct CDR3 sequences, with about 30% occurring only once. The sample consisted of PBMCs, mostly from graft donor cells, taken 360 days after TCRalphabeta/CD19-depleted stem cell transplant. These receptors originate from a boy under three years old who had a stem cell transplant for SCID, so the T cells may come from the graft donor.

The gene calls are TRBV4-2 and TRBJ1-6, with TRBD1 matching 9 bases. Germline V lookup: CDR1 LGHNA, CDR2 YNFKEQ. The trim removed 3 bases at V and 7 bases at J, leaving 4 bases unmatched. The CDR3 has 15 amino acids. CDR3 region: CASSHPGTGNSPLHF. CDR3 DNA: TGTGCCAGCAGCCACCCCGGGACAGGGAATTCACCCCTCCACTTT.

The CDR3 DNA reads as TGCGCCAGCAGCGGACTCCAGGGGCGGAGAACTGAAGCTTTCTTT. Translated: CASSGLQGRRTEAFF. The chain has TRBV5-1 and TRBJ1-1; TRBD1 is a possible D gene (6 bases). Trimming took off 4 bases at V and 5 bases at J, with 18 bases between the two ends. The length of the CDR3 is 15 residues. CDR1 is SGHRS, CDR2 YFSETQ, per germline.

This clonotype was found once. This chain joins TRBV12-3 or TRBV12-4 and TRBJ2-3; 8 bases line up with TRBD2. The trim removed 6 bases at V and 0 bases at J, leaving 14 bases unmatched. This CDR3 is built from 18 residues. The CDR3 is CASSRTTPGGASTDTQYF. The DNA of the CDR3 is TGTGCCAGCAGCCGTACAACCCCCGGGGGGGCGAGCACAGATACGCAGTATTTT.

The chain uses TRBV5-6 and TRBJ1-6; TRBD1 might be the D (6 bases). Germline lookup yields CDR1 SGHDT and CDR2 YYEEEE. V shed 4 bases and J shed 8 bases, with 22 bases lying between them. This CDR3 comprises 17 residues. CDR3 protein: CASSTGRGARGYSPLHF. The CDR3 region has the DNA TGTGCCAGCAGCACCGGTAGGGGGGCGCGAGGGTATTCACCCCTCCACTTT.

This rearrangement joins TRBV5-1 to TRBJ2-3; TRBD1 or TRBD2 may be the D gene (5 bases each). The CDR3 spans 15 residues. V lost 4 bases and J 0 bases, leaving 12 bases between the germline ends. Per germline, CDR1 SGHRS and CDR2 YFSETQ. The CDR3 here is CASSLRDGSTDTQYF. CDR3 in DNA: TGCGCCAGCAGCCTCCGGGACGGCAGCACAGATACGCAGTATTTT.

This clonotype was seen a handful of times. The rearrangement links TRBV10-3 to TRBJ1-1; no clear D gene. The CDR3 runs to 14 residues. The V gene lost 5 bases and the J gene lost 4 bases, with 14 bases spanning the gap. CDR1 ENHRY and CDR2 SYGVKD come from the germline V gene. Written as DNA, the CDR3 is TGTGCCATCAGTCAGGACGGGTGGAGCACTGAAGCTTTCTTT. Protein sequence: CAISQDGWSTEAFF.

In its sample, this clonotype was seen a few times. The chain links TRBV19 to TRBJ2-5, with TRBD1 as a possible D gene (6 bases). The germline CDR1 and CDR2 sequences are LNHDA and SQIVND (reference sequence). Trimming cost V 6 bases and J 3 bases, with 11 bases left between them. The CDR3 covers 13 residues. The CDR3 sequence is CASSPDSKETQYF. In DNA, the CDR3 is TGTGCCAGTAGCCCGGACAGCAAAGAGACCCAGTACTTC.

The count of this clonotype is one. This CDR3 is CASTFDAGLRTHIQYF. The CDR3 DNA sequence: TGTGCCAGCACCTTCGATGCCGGACTCCGGACGCACATTCAGTACTTC. The chain combines TRBV12-3 or TRBV12-4 with TRBJ2-4; D may be TRBD2 (5 bases). With 7 bases removed from V and 8 bases from J, the gap between germline ends came to 24 bases. The CDR3 totals 16 residues.

To note about this clonotype: Likely a read error: the CDR3 ends without its conserved phenylalanine or tryptophan. J is TRBJ2-1 and V is TRBV9, with D possibly being TRBD1 or TRBD2 (7 bases each). The CDR3 contains 15 residues. Germline CDR1 is SGDLS and CDR2 is YYNGEE. V lost 4 bases and J lost 9, with 20 bases in between. The CDR3 sequence is CASSPQGGFGSEQFS. The CDR3 nucleotides read TGTGCCAGCAGCCCTCAGGGGGGGTTCGGGAGTGAGCAGTTCTCC.

This clonotype was seen just once. The chain combines TRBV5-5 with TRBJ2-1, with D perhaps assigned TRBD1 or TRBD2 (5 bases each). V was pared by 1 base and J by 0 bases, with 17 bases between. Germline CDR1 reads SGHKS; CDR2 reads YYEKEE (reference sequence). The CDR3 is 18 amino acids. The CDR3 here is CASSLLGPRGSSYNEQFF. The CDR3, as DNA: TGTGCCAGCAGCTTGCTGGGACCACGAGGCAGCTCCTACAATGAGCAGTTCTTC.

J is TRBJ2-7 and V is TRBV27; D call uncertain. The germline V and J ends were trimmed by 5 bases and 3 bases, with 11 bases remaining between them. The germline V gene has CDR1 MNHEY and CDR2 SMNVEV (reference sequence). The CDR3 consists of 13 residues. The CDR3 DNA sequence: TGTGCCAGCAGTCGTACCATGGACTACGAGCAGTACTTC. It specifies CASSRTMDYEQYF.

The chain uses TRBV29-1 and TRBJ2-1; 8 positions agree with TRBD1. The V gene end was trimmed by 4 bases and the J gene end by 1 base; junction bases not matched to a gene: 9. The CDR3 loop spans 16 amino acids. Germline V gene sequence: CDR1 SQVTM, CDR2 ANQGSEA. CDR3 region: CSVGGQGGESYNEQFF. CDR3 DNA sequence: TGCAGCGTTGGAGGACAGGGCGGAGAGTCCTACAATGAGCAGTTCTTC.

V and J are TRBV20-1 and TRBJ2-1; D is possibly TRBD2 (5 bases). This CDR3 has 14 residues. V was cut by 3 bases and J by 3 bases, with 12 bases left in between. The germline gives CDR1 DFQATT, CDR2 SNEGSKA (reference sequence). The CDR3 coding sequence is TGCAGTGCTAGGGGAGAGCCCCTCTACAATGAGCAGTTCTTC. Translated: CSARGEPLYNEQFF.

The genes are TRBV10-3 and TRBJ2-7, with a tentative D call TRBD1 (7 bases). V was pared by 7 bases and J by 2 bases, with 15 bases between. This CDR3 contains 14 residues. The V gene's germline CDR1 is ENHRY and CDR2 SYGVKD. This chain's CDR3 is CAITAGQPAYEQYF. CDR3 nucleotides: TGTGCCATCACCGCGGGACAGCCCGCCTACGAGCAGTACTTC.